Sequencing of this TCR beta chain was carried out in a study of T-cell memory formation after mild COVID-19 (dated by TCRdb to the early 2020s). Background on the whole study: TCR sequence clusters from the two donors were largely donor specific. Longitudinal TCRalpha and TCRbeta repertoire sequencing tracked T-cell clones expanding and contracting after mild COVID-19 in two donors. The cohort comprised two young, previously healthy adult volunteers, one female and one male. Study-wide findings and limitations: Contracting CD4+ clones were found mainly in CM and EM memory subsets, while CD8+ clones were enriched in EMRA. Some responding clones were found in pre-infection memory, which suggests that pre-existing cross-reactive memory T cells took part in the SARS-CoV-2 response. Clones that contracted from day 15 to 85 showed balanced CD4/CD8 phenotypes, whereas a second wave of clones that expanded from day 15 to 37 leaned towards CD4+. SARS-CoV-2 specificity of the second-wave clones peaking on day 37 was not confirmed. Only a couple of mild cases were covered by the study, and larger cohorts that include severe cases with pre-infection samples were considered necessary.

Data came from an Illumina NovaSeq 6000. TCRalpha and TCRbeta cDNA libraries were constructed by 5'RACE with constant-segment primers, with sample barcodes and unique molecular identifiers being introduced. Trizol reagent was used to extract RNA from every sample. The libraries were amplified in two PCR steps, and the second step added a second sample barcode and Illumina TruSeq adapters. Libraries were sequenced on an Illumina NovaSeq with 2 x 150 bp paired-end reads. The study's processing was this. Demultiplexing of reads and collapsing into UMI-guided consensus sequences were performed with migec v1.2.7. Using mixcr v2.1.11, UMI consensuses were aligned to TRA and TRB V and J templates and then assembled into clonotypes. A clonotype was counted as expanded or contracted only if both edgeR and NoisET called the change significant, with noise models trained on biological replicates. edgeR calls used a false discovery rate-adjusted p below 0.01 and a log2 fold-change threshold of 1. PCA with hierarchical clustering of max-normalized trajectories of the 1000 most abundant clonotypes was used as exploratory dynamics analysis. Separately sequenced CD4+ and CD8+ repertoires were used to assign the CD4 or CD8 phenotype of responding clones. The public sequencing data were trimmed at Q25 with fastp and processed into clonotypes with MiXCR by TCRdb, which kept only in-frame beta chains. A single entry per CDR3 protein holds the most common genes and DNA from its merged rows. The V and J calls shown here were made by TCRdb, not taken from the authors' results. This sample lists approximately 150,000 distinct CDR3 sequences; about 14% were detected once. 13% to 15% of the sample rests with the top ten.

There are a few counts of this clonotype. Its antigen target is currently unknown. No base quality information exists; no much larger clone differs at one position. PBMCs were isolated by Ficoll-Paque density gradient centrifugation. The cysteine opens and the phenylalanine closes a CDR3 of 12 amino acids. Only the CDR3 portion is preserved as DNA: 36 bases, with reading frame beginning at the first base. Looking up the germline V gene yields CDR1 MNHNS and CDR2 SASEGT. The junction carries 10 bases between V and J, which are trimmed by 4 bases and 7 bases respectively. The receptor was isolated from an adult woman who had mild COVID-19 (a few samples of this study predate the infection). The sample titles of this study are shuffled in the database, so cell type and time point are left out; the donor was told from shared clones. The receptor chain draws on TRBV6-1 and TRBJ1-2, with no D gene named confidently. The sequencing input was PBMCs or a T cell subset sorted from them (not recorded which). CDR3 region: CASSGGPTGYTF. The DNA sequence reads TGTGCCAGCAGTGGGGGTCCGACTGGCTACACCTTC.